This T cell receptor (beta chain) derives from a study of response to subunit inactivated influenza vaccine. This clonotype was counted a few times. The antigen remains undetermined. TCRdb used MiXCR to reprocess the RT-PCR reads, holding one entry per CDR3 protein. Among some 570,000 distinct CDR3 sequences listed, about 11% were seen once. Study-level findings and limits: Authors proposed each seasonal influenza vaccination draws in few new T cells.

CDR1 and CDR2 from the germline V gene are DFQATT and SNEGSKA (reference sequence). The CDR3 runs to 15 residues. The V gene end was trimmed by 0 bases and the J gene end by 3 bases; junction bases not matched to a gene: 3. The sample also formed part of further work on T cells expressing NK-cell markers. That source reports: UMI-tagged 5'RACE template switching yielded the TCR beta cDNA. The share of CD8+ T cells held by dominant NKG2C+ clonotypes was about 1.0-8% in about six donors. Whether expanded NKG2C+ T cell clones were HCMV specific stayed uncertain.

This chain links TRBV20-1 with TRBJ2-3; 10 bases match TRBD2. The sample was PBMCs from blood, taken on the day of vaccination. This receptor was obtained from a man in his fifties who received an inactivated influenza vaccine. The CDR3 here is CSARDPAGGTDTQYF. Written as DNA, the CDR3 is TGCAGTGCTAGAGACCCAGCGGGGGGGACAGATACGCAGTATTTT.